This TCR beta chain was observed in a study of control samples from healthy donors and cancer patients (dated by TCRdb to the early 2020s). Points on this clone: The target of this receptor is not known. There are no base qualities to consult, and no much larger clone falls within one base.

The library was produced with the immunoSEQ multiplex PCR assay. TCRdb took this table from immuneACCESS and kept in-frame rearrangements with V and J called. Such tables lack part of the clones; where checked against another copy, unresolved V genes explain under half of the gap, and the rest is unexplained. The sample has 140,000 or so clones on record, over 90% of them singletons. The ten largest account for 11% to 15% of the sample. The CDR1 and CDR2 encoded by the germline V gene are LGHNA and YSLEER. Trimming takes 3 bases from V and 2 bases from J, and the germline ends sit 13 bases apart. The CDR3 numbers 15 residues from cysteine through phenylalanine. The entry retains the CDR3 DNA only, 45 bases that are in frame from base 1.

The V and J segments used are TRBV4-3 and TRBJ2-5; the best D guess is TRBD1, with 6 bases matching. Sequenced: PBMCs. The source is a man in his fifties or sixties with colorectal cancer. The CDR3 here reads CASSHTGTSQETQYF. The DNA sequence is as follows: TGCGCCAGCAGCCATACCGGGACATCGCAAGAGACCCAGTACTTC.